The 3 T cell receptor beta chains listed next were all sequenced from one sample in a study of blood T cell repertoires in COVID-19. This table comes from immunoSEQ multiplex PCR, and its TCRdb copy is limited to in-frame clones, with some not included. The data show some 110,000 clones, about 85% seen once. Input material: peripheral blood. These TCRs come from a man aged 35 to 55 with acute or convalescent COVID-19.

The chain recombines TRBV28 with TRBJ1-2; the D gene is possibly TRBD1 (5 bases). The germline gives CDR1 MDHEN, CDR2 SYDVKM. CDR3 length equals 15 residues. Trimming pared 2 bases from V and 2 bases from J, leaving 12 bases between. This CDR3 is CASSLGGVGNYGYTF. The CDR3 DNA reads as TGTGCCAGCAGTTTAGGGGGGGTAGGGAACTATGGCTACACCTTC.

The rearrangement links TRBV12-3 or TRBV12-4 to TRBJ1-2, with D perhaps TRBD1 (5 bases). This CDR3 is built from 12 residues. The V end lost 7 bases, the J end lost 6 bases, and 12 bases lay between the germline ends. The CDR3 region has the DNA TGTGCCAGCACCTGGGGGGGTGATGGCTACACCTTC. Translating it yields CASTWGGDGYTF.

The chain is built from TRBV2 and TRBJ1-5; unclear D gene. Germline CDR1 is SNHLY and CDR2 is FYNNEI. The V gene lost 6 bases and the J gene lost 0 bases, with 3 bases spanning the gap. The CDR3 has 12 residues. The CDR3 DNA reads TGTGCCAGCAGGGCTAGCAATCAGCCCCAGCATTTT. Translating gives CASRASNQPQHF.